Below, 5 T cell receptor beta chains from the same sample are listed, as sequenced in a study of graft-versus-host responses after intestinal transplantation. TCRdb keeps only in-frame clones here, not all; method: immunoSEQ multiplex PCR. Here the sample spans about 19,000 clones, approximately 80% being singletons. Sequenced here: PBMCs, sampled 14 days after transplant. These receptors all come from a human patient who received an intestinal transplant, so some T cells may come from the graft donor.

This chain uses TRBV15 with TRBJ1-5; D unclear. This CDR3 has 15 amino acids. Trimming took 0 bases from V and 1 from J, leaving 7 bases between them. The germline V gene encodes CDR1 LNHNV and CDR2 YYDKDF (reference sequence). The CDR3 loop is CATSRDGQSNQPQHF. The CDR3 DNA reads TGTGCCACCAGCAGAGATGGGCAGAGCAATCAGCCCCAGCATTTT.

The J gene is TRBJ2-1, the V gene TRBV19; D remains unclear. Looked up from germline, CDR1 is LNHDA and CDR2 is SQIVND (reference sequence). The CDR3 is 12 residues long. Trimming stripped 6 bases from V and 7 bases from J, with 10 bases between. DNA for the CDR3: TGTGCCAGTAGCTGGGCAGGAAATGAGCAGTTCTTC. It specifies CASSWAGNEQFF.

The chain couples TRBV2 to TRBJ2-7; D remains unclear. V was trimmed by 0 bases and J by 4 bases, leaving 13 bases between them. The CDR3 is 15 amino acids. From germline, CDR1 is SNHLY and CDR2 FYNNEI. The CDR3 nucleotides are TGTGCCAGCAGTGAAGCGCATTTTTGGAAGTACGAGCAGTACTTC. Protein sequence: CASSEAHFWKYEQYF. Together with reference TRBV2 and TRBJ2-7, the CDR3 gives the full variable domain: EPEVTQTPSHQVTQMGQEVILRCVPISNHLYFYWYRQILGQKVEFLVSFYNNEISEKSEIFDDQFSVERPDGSNFTLKIRSTKLEDSAMYFCASSEAHFWKYEQYFGPGTRLTVT.

The rearrangement uses TRBV7-9 and TRBJ1-1; D perhaps matches TRBD1 (6 bases). Deletions cut 1 base from V and 5 bases from J, with 14 bases between. Germline CDR1 is SEHNR and CDR2 is FQNEAQ (reference sequence). The CDR3 consists of 15 residues. The DNA of the CDR3 is TGTGCCAGCAGCTTAGGGGCCGGGGGCTGGACTGAAGCTTTCTTT. It is translated as CASSLGAGGWTEAFF. The entire variable domain, with the rest obtained from reference TRBV7-9 and TRBJ1-1, is as follows: DTGVSQNPRHKITKRGQNVTFRCDPISEHNRLYWYRQTLGQGPEFLTYFQNEAQLEKSRLLSDRFSAERPKGSFSTLEIQRTEQGDSAMYLCASSLGAGGWTEAFFGQGTRLTVV.

This sequence joins TRBV4-1 and TRBJ1-1; D remains unclear. The germline gives CDR1 MGHRA, CDR2 YSYEKL. The CDR3 consists of 14 residues. The V and J ends lost 3 bases and 5 bases respectively, with 13 bases between them. CDR3 DNA sequence: TGCGCCAGCAGCCATTTCAGTGGTAGGACTGAAGCTTTCTTT. Amino acids: CASSHFSGRTEAFF.